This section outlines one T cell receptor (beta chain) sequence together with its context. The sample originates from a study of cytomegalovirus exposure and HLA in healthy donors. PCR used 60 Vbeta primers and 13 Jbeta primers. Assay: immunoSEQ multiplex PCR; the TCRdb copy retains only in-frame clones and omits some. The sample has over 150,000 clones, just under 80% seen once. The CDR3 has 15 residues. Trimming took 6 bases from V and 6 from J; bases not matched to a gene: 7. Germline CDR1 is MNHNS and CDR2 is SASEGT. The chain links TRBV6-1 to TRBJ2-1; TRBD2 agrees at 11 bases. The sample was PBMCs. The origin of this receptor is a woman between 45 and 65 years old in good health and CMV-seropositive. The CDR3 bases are TGTGCCAGCAGCTACGGGACTAGCGGAGTCAATGAGCAGTTCTTC. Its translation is CASSYGTSGVNEQFF.